Sequencing of this T cell receptor (beta chain) was carried out in a study of STAT5B mutations in CD4+ large granular lymphocyte leukemia. Overall study findings and caveats: Without HLA matching, higher CD4+ than CD8+ T-LGLL clonality could reflect small sample size.

The germline CDR1 and CDR2 sequences are LNHDA and SQIVND (reference sequence). V trimming: 2 bases; J trimming: 7 bases; junction bases outside the gene matches: 7. This CDR3 contains 15 residues. The data were produced by immunoSEQ multiplex PCR, yet TCRdb's version contains in-frame clones alone and is incomplete. The table has under 40,000 clones, under 85% seen once. About this clone: The antigen is not known.

The material sequenced was CD4+ T cells from blood buffy coats. The sequence was collected from a human donor in good health. The V call is TRBV19, the J call TRBJ2-1; the match to TRBD2 covers 8 bases. The CDR3 DNA follows: TGTGCCAGTAGTATATGGGCGGGAGGATCGAATGAGCAGTTCTTC. It translates to CASSIWAGGSNEQFF.